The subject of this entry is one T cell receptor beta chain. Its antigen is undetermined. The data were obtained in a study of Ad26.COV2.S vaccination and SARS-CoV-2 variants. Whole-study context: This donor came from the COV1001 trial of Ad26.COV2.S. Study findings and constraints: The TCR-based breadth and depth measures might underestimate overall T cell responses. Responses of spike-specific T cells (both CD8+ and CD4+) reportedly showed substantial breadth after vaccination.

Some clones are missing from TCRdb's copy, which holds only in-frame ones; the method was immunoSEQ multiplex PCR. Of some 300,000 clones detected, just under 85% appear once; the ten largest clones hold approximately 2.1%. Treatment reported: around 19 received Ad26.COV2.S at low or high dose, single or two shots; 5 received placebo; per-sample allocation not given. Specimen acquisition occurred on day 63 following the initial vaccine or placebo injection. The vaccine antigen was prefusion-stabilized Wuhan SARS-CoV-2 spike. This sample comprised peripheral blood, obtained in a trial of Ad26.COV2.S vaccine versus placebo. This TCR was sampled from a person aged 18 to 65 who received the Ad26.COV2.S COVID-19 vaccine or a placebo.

DNA for the CDR3: TGTGCCAGCAGCCAAAGGGGTCTGGCCGGGGATGAGCAGTTCTTC. Translation gives CASSQRGLAGDEQFF. The rearrangement uses TRBV7-9 and TRBJ2-1; D possibly matches TRBD1 or TRBD2 (5 bases each). The CDR3 sequence is 15 residues long. From germline, CDR1 is SEHNR and CDR2 FQNEAQ (reference sequence). Trimming left V 5 bases short and J 8 bases short, with 19 bases between.